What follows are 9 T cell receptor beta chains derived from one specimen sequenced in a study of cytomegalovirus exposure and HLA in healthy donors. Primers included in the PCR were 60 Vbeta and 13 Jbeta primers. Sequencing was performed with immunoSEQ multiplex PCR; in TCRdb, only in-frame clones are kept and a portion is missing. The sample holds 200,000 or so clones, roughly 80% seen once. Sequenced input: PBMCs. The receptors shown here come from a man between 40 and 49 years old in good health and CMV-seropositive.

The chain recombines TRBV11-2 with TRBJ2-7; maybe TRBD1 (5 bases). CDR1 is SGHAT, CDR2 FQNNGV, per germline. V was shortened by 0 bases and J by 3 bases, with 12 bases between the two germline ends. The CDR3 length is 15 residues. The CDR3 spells CASSLETGPHYEQYF. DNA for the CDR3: TGTGCCAGCAGCTTAGAAACAGGACCTCACTACGAGCAGTACTTC.

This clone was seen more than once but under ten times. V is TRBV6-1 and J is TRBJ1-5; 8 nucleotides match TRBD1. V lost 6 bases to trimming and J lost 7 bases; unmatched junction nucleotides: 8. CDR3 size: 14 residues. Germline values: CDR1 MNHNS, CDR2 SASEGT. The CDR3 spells CASRLGQGLQPQHF. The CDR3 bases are TGTGCCAGCAGGTTAGGACAGGGCCTACAGCCCCAGCATTTT.

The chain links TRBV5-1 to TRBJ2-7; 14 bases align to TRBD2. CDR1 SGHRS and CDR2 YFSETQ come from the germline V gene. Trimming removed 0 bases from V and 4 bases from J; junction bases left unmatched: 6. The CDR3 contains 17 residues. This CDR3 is CASSLAGLAGGDYEQYF. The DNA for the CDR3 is TGCGCCAGCAGCTTGGCCGGACTAGCGGGGGGAGATTACGAGCAGTACTTC.

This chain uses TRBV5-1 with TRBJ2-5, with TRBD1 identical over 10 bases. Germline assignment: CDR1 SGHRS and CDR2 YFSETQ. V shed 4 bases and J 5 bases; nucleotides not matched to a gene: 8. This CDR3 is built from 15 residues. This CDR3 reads CASSPPGTGVETQYF. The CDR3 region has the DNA TGCGCCAGCAGCCCCCCAGGGACAGGGGTTGAGACCCAGTACTTC.

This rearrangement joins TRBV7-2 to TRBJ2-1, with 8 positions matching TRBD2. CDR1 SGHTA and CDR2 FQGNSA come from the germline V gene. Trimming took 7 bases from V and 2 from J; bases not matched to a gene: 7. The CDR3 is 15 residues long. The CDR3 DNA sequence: TGTGCCAGCACCCCTGTACTAGCGGCCTACAATGAGCAGTTCTTC. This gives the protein CASTPVLAAYNEQFF.

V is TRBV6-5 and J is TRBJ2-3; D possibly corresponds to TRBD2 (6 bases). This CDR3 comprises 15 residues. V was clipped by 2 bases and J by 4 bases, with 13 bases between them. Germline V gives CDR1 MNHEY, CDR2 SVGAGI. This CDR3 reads CASSYKAWGADTQYF. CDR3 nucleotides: TGTGCCAGCAGTTACAAAGCCTGGGGGGCAGATACGCAGTATTTT.

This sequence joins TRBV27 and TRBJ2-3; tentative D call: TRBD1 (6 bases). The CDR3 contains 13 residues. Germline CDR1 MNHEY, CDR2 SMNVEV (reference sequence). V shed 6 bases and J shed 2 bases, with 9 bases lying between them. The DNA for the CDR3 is TGTGCCAGCAGGGACAGAATCACAGATACGCAGTATTTT. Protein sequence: CASRDRITDTQYF.

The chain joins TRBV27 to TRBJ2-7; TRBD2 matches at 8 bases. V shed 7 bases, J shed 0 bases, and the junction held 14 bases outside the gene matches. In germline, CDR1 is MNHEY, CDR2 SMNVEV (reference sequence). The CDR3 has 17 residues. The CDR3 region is CASTQRGAGASSYEQYF. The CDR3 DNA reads TGTGCCAGCACCCAAAGAGGAGCGGGGGCGAGCTCCTACGAGCAGTACTTC.

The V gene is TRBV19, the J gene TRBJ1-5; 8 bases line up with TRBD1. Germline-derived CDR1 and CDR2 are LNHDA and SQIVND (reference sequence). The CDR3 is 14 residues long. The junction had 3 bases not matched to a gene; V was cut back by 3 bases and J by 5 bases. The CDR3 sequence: CASSIDRGDQPQHF. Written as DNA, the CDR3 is TGTGCCAGTAGTATCGACAGGGGCGATCAGCCCCAGCATTTT.